This T cell receptor (beta chain) was profiled in a study of cytomegalovirus exposure and HLA in healthy donors. The length of the CDR3 is 14 residues. CDR1 PRHDT and CDR2 FYEKMQ come from the germline V gene (reference sequence). V gave up 1 base and J gave up 0 bases, with 5 bases separating them. Primers included in the PCR were 60 Vbeta and 13 Jbeta primers. The repertoire was sequenced with immunoSEQ multiplex PCR; TCRdb's copy has only in-frame clones and lacks some. Listed are roughly 45,000 clones; roughly 1.8% falls within the top ten. Source material: PBMCs. The V call is TRBV13, the J call TRBJ2-3; D is undetermined. The TCR comes from a woman aged 25 to 39 in good health and CMV-seronegative. The chain's CDR3 is CASSLVSSTDTQYF. The CDR3 DNA is TGTGCCAGCAGCTTAGTTTCTAGCACAGATACGCAGTATTTT.